The rows below give T cell receptor beta chains drawn from one sample of a study. TCRdb processed the RT-PCR reads anew with MiXCR; each CDR3 protein has one entry. The sample has almost 700,000 distinct CDR3 sequences, 12% to 15% seen once. Sequencing was done on a sample of memory CD4+ T cells from blood. Every receptor here comes from a female donor in good health, serving as a healthy control. Each CDR3 is given with its conserved first and last residue. The D gene is left open where the match is weak. The listing skips clone size in some rows; elsewhere it reads once, few, many or a size class.

J gene: TRBJ2-7; V gene: TRBV13; clone size: many; D gene: NA; CDR3 protein: CASSRDVNYEQYF; CDR3 DNA: TGTGCCAGCTCACGGGACGTAAACTACGAGCAGTACTTC
J gene: TRBJ1-5; V gene: TRBV12-3/TRBV12-4; clone size: NA; D gene: NA; CDR3 protein: CASSPLGASNQPQHF; CDR3 DNA: TGTGCCAGCAGCCCTCTCGGGGCTAGCAATCAGCCCCAGCATTTT
J gene: TRBJ2-3; V gene: TRBV6-2/TRBV6-3; clone size: NA; D gene: NA; CDR3 protein: CASSYPTRGTGEPSTDTQYF; CDR3 DNA: TGTGCCAGCAGTTACCCCACCCGCGGGACCGGAGAACCTAGCACAGATACGCAGTATTTT
J gene: TRBJ2-2; V gene: TRBV9; clone size: NA; D gene: NA; CDR3 protein: CASQQAPNTGELFF; CDR3 DNA: TGTGCCAGCCAACAGGCCCCGAACACCGGGGAGCTGTTTTTT
J gene: TRBJ2-5; V gene: TRBV6-2/TRBV6-3; clone size: NA; D gene: TRBD2; CDR3 protein: CASSYRGGRETQYF; CDR3 DNA: TGTGCCAGCAGTTACCGCGGGGGGCGAGAGACCCAGTACTTC
J gene: TRBJ1-2; V gene: TRBV5-5; clone size: NA; D gene: TRBD1; CDR3 protein: CASSPYSAGTGSYGYTF; CDR3 DNA: TGTGCCAGCAGCCCCTATAGCGCCGGGACAGGTTCCTATGGCTACACCTTC
J gene: TRBJ1-2; V gene: TRBV28; clone size: few; D gene: NA; CDR3 protein: CASSRQGVGYTF; CDR3 DNA: TGTGCCAGCAGTCGGCAAGGAGTTGGCTACACCTTC
J gene: TRBJ2-3; V gene: TRBV10-3; clone size: few; D gene: NA; CDR3 protein: CAISDPVGTDTQYF; CDR3 DNA: TGTGCCATCAGTGATCCAGTGGGCACAGATACGCAGTATTTT
J gene: TRBJ1-4; V gene: TRBV9; clone size: few; D gene: NA; CDR3 protein: CASSVAGGNEKLFF; CDR3 DNA: TGTGCCAGCAGCGTAGCCGGGGGAAATGAAAAACTGTTTTTT
J gene: TRBJ1-2; V gene: TRBV9; clone size: few; D gene: NA; CDR3 protein: CASSAQPDIPFYGYTF; CDR3 DNA: TGTGCCAGCAGCGCCCAACCGGACATACCGTTCTATGGCTACACCTTC
J gene: TRBJ2-5; V gene: TRBV18; clone size: NA; D gene: TRBD1; CDR3 protein: CASSRARTGQETQYF; CDR3 DNA: TGTGCCAGCTCAAGGGCCAGGACAGGGCAAGAGACCCAGTACTTC
J gene: TRBJ1-1; V gene: TRBV6-5; clone size: many; D gene: NA; CDR3 protein: CASSYSTDEAFF; CDR3 DNA: TGTGCCAGCAGTTACTCGACCGATGAAGCTTTCTTT
J gene: TRBJ1-4; V gene: TRBV5-1; clone size: many; D gene: NA; CDR3 protein: CASSLEMAGEKLFF; CDR3 DNA: TGCGCCAGCAGCTTGGAAATGGCAGGTGAAAAACTGTTTTTT
J gene: TRBJ1-2; V gene: TRBV3-1; clone size: many; D gene: NA; CDR3 protein: CASSQDHGVRGYTF; CDR3 DNA: TGTGCCAGCAGCCAAGATCACGGGGTACGAGGCTACACCTTC
J gene: TRBJ2-2; V gene: TRBV29-1; clone size: many; D gene: TRBD1; CDR3 protein: CSVTGQGAGELFF; CDR3 DNA: TGCAGCGTCACGGGACAGGGTGCCGGGGAGCTGTTTTTT
J gene: TRBJ2-2; V gene: TRBV20-1; clone size: many; D gene: NA; CDR3 protein: CSARARDLIVTGELFF; CDR3 DNA: TGCAGTGCTAGAGCAAGGGACCTCATTGTCACCGGGGAGCTGTTTTTT